This is a list of T cell receptor beta chains from one sample in a study of T cell responses to AZD1222 COVID-19 vaccine. Profiled with immunoSEQ multiplex PCR; TCRdb holds only in-frame clones, not every one. The table records 90,000 to 150,000 clones, around 92% of them present only once. The material was peripheral blood, obtained 28 days after the second AZD1222 dose. These receptor sequences come from an adult who received the AZD1222 COVID-19 vaccine. The CDR3 runs from the conserved cysteine through the conserved F or W. A D gene is named only where the DNA matches it firmly. Size is stated for part of the rows, as once, few or many counts, or as a class when the clone is expanded.

TRBJ1-4,TRBD1,.,TRBV3-1/TRBV3-2,TGTGCCAGCAGCCAAGAGGATGGAAGCGGACAGGGAGATGAAAAACTGTTTTTT,CASSQEDGSGQGDEKLFF
TRBJ1-2,.,.,TRBV5-1,TGCGCCAGCAGCTTGTTGGGGGAAGGTAGCTATGGCTACACCTTC,CASSLLGEGSYGYTF
TRBJ1-1,TRBD1,.,TRBV7-8,TGTGCCAGCAGCCCGCTCAGGGGGCGGACTGAAGCTTTCTTT,CASSPLRGRTEAFF
TRBJ1-2,.,once,TRBV29-1,TGCAGCGTTGTAATGGGGAGAGTTGGCTACACCTTC,CSVVMGRVGYTF
TRBJ1-1,.,.,TRBV19,TGTGCCAGTAGTATTAGTCATCAGAACACTGAAGCTTTCTTT,CASSISHQNTEAFF
TRBJ1-2,.,once,TRBV7-2,TGTGCCAGCAGCCCCGGGGCCACTTCTAACTATGGCTACACCTTC,CASSPGATSNYGYTF
TRBJ2-1,.,.,TRBV7-7,TGTGCTAGCAGCTTAGCGAGGGACCCCTACAATGAGCAGTTCTTC,CASSLARDPYNEQFF
TRBJ1-2,TRBD1,.,TRBV2,TGTGCCAGGCGGGAGGACACAGGGGCCAACTATGGCTACACCTTC,CARREDTGANYGYTF
TRBJ2-5,.,.,TRBV5-1,TGCGCCAGCAGCTTGGCTACAGGGATCCCAGAGACCCAGTACTTC,CASSLATGIPETQYF
TRBJ1-2,.,.,TRBV12-3/TRBV12-4,TGTGCCAGCAGCCCGAAACCTAACTATGGCTACACCTTC,CASSPKPNYGYTF
TRBJ1-6,TRBD1,.,TRBV5-1,TGCGCCAGCAGCCTTGAAAGACCGGGACAGACGAATTCACCCCTCCACTTT,CASSLERPGQTNSPLHF
TRBJ2-7,.,.,TRBV6-5,TGTGCCAGCAGTTACTCGAGCCCCATCGGTTATTCCCTGTACTTC,CASSYSSPIGYSLYF
TRBJ2-5,.,.,TRBV5-4,TGTGCCAGCAGCGCTGGGATCCCAAAACAAGAGACCCAGTACTTC,CASSAGIPKQETQYF
TRBJ1-6,.,.,TRBV2,TGTGCCAGCAGTGGAACAGGGTATAATTCACCCCTCCACTTT,CASSGTGYNSPLHF